This T cell receptor (beta chain) derives from a study of blood T cell repertoires in COVID-19. Sequencing was performed with immunoSEQ multiplex PCR; in TCRdb, only in-frame clones are kept and a portion is missing. The sample contains some 150,000 clones, roughly 87% of which appear only once. Cohorts were determined from participant-reported clinical history. The CDR3 contains 17 residues. Material: PBMCs or T cells enriched from blood (not recorded which). This clonotype originated in a human donor with acute COVID-19. The donor label of this sample is uncertain. The gene calls are TRBV21-1 and TRBJ1-1; TRBD1 is the table's D call, not checked against the DNA. TRBV21-1 is annotated as a pseudogene. The CDR3 region has the DNA TGTGCCAGCAGTATAAACACCGGGACAGGGGACGAATCTGAAGCTTTCTTT. Its protein is CASSINTGTGDESEAFF.